The present T cell receptor beta chain was sequenced within a study of T cell changes during pregnancy in multiple sclerosis. Measured with immunoSEQ multiplex PCR; TCRdb has only the in-frame clones, and not every one. This table has some 60,000 clones, over 85% appearing once. Germline V lookup: CDR1 MNHEY, CDR2 SMNVEV (reference sequence). The ends lost 7 bases at V and 5 bases at J; junction bases unmatched: 6. CDR3 length: 14 residues. Sequenced here: CD4+ T cells from peripheral blood mononuclear cells, sampled before pregnancy. This sequence was found in a female donor with multiple sclerosis, enrolled in a pregnancy study. This chain links TRBV27 with TRBJ2-2, with 8 bases fitting TRBD2. The CDR3 sequence is CASNREGLTGELFF. The CDR3 DNA sequence: TGTGCCAGCAACCGGGAGGGCCTAACCGGGGAGCTGTTTTTT.